This T cell receptor beta chain appears in the sequencing data of a study of T cell changes during pregnancy in multiple sclerosis. Profiling relied on immunoSEQ multiplex PCR, and the TCRdb table lists in-frame clones only, not all of them. The sample consists of 30,000 or so clones, roughly 89% of them appearing once. The V gene end was trimmed by 7 bases and the J gene end by 5 bases; junction bases not matched to a gene: 8. CDR3 length: 13 amino acids. Looked up from germline, CDR1 is SGHVS and CDR2 is FQNEAQ. The receptor's source is a female donor with multiple sclerosis, enrolled in a pregnancy study. The chain joins TRBV7-8 to TRBJ2-7, with 7 bases fitting TRBD1. The input for sequencing was CD8+ T cells from peripheral blood mononuclear cells, taken in the second trimester of pregnancy. CDR3 DNA sequence: TGTGCCAGCACCGAGACAGGGTTCGACGAGCAGTACTTC. Translated: CASTETGFDEQYF. Looking up the rest from reference TRBV7-8 and TRBJ2-7 gives the full variable domain: GAGVSQSPRYKVAKRGQDVALRCDPISGHVSLFWYQQALGQGPEFLTYFQNEAQLDKSGLPSDRFFAERPEGSVSTLKIQRTQQEDSAVYLCASTETGFDEQYFGPGTRLTVT.